Presented here are 25 T cell receptor beta chains from one specimen sequenced in a study of OX40 agonist ivuxolimab in advanced cancers. TCRdb's copy holds only in-frame clones and misses some; the assay was immunoSEQ multiplex PCR. The sample shows 25,000 or so clones, 80% to 90% of them seen only once. Sequenced material: CD4+ or CD8+ T cells sorted from blood, taken in a trial of the OX40 agonist ivuxolimab. These receptors were taken from an adult with an advanced solid tumor such as melanoma, head and neck, liver or kidney cancer.

The rearrangement links TRBV7-2 to TRBJ1-3, with 7 nucleotides matching TRBD1. The CDR3 consists of 17 residues. Germline CDR1 is SGHTA and CDR2 is FQGNSA. With 2 bases clipped from V and 4 bases from J, the junction kept 11 bases outside the gene matches. The CDR3 sequence: CASSLISAGDRGNTIYF. CDR3 bases: TGTGCCAGCAGCTTAATTTCGGCGGGGGACAGAGGAAACACCATATATTTT.

A single count supports this clone. The V call is TRBV9, the J call TRBJ1-5; no clear D gene. This CDR3 has 12 residues. CDR1 and CDR2 (germline): SGDLS, YYNGEE. The germline V and J ends were trimmed by 2 bases and 3 bases, with 3 bases remaining between them. The CDR3 loop is CASSVNNQPQHF. DNA of the CDR3: TGTGCCAGCAGCGTCAACAATCAGCCCCAGCATTTT.

J is TRBJ2-5 and V is TRBV5-1; 10 bases agree with TRBD1. Germline CDR1 is SGHRS and CDR2 is YFSETQ. Losses at the gene ends were 4 bases for V and 4 bases for J; bases not matched to a gene: 7. This CDR3 spans 15 amino acids. This CDR3 reads CASSLGQGTAETQYF. CDR3 coding DNA: TGCGCCAGCAGCCTGGGACAGGGGACCGCAGAGACCCAGTACTTC.

By share, this clone ranks as large. The chain combines TRBV4-1 with TRBJ2-7; D unclear. Germline-derived CDR1 and CDR2 are MGHRA and YSYEKL. V gave up 0 bases and J gave up 5 bases, with 23 bases separating them. CDR3 length: 18 amino acids. The CDR3 is CASSQDWRLAGVSNEQYF. In DNA form, the CDR3 reads TGCGCCAGCAGCCAAGATTGGAGACTCGCTGGTGTGTCTAACGAGCAGTACTTC.

Written as DNA, the CDR3 is TGTGCCAGCATCTCAGGGGCCGAGGGCGGCAGCGGTCCTGTCGAGCAGTACTTC. Protein sequence: CASISGAEGGSGPVEQYF. The chain links TRBV21-1 to TRBJ2-7; TRBD1, the table's D call, lacks a check against the DNA. TRBV21-1 is a recognized pseudogene. The CDR3 runs 18 residues.

The genes are TRBV4-2 and TRBJ1-1, with TRBD1 identical over 8 bases. V dropped 4 bases and J dropped 7; count of bases not matched to a gene: 5. CDR3 length: 13 amino acids. Germline values: CDR1 LGHNA, CDR2 YNFKEQ. The CDR3 coding sequence is TGTGCCAGCAGCCTGGACAGGGCTAATGAAGCTTTCTTT. Its translation: CASSLDRANEAFF.

With regard to this clone: Relative to the germline gene, one junction end is altered; a read error may explain this. V usage is TRBV6-5 and J usage is TRBJ2-1; 9 positions agree with TRBD2. Looked up from germline, CDR1 is MNHEY and CDR2 is SVGAGI. The CDR3 sequence is 15 residues long. CDR3 in DNA: TGTGCCAGCAGTTTTAGCGGGAGCTCCTACGATGAGCAGTTCTTC. Translation: CASSFSGSSYDEQFF.

Details on this clone: The sample has other DNA sequences that encode this CDR3 too. This chain joins TRBV28 and TRBJ2-7; no clear D gene. Germline lookup yields CDR1 MDHEN and CDR2 SYDVKM. Trimming left V 1 base short and J 4 bases short, with 5 bases between. The length of the CDR3 is 12 residues. This CDR3 reads CASSLSTYEQYF. The CDR3, as DNA: TGTGCCAGCAGTTTATCCACTTACGAGCAGTACTTC.

This clone was seen a handful of times. This chain links TRBV6-1 with TRBJ1-2; perhaps TRBD1 as D (5 bases). The CDR3 sequence is 13 residues long. Trimming left V 3 bases short and J 7 bases short, with 12 bases between. The germline gives CDR1 MNHNS, CDR2 SASEGT. CDR3: CASSDQTGTGYTF. The CDR3, as DNA: TGTGCCAGCAGTGATCAGACGGGGACTGGCTACACCTTC.

This rearrangement joins TRBV6-1 to TRBJ1-3; D unclear. The CDR3 totals 14 residues. V dropped 10 bases and J dropped 4 bases, with 17 bases sitting between them. CDR1 is MNHNS, CDR2 SASEGT, per germline. This CDR3 is CATLLDLTGNTIYF. Written as DNA, the CDR3 is TGTGCCACCCTCCTGGATTTGACCGGAAACACCATATATTTT.

The chain links TRBV7-2 to TRBJ1-1; D call uncertain. Germline loops: CDR1 SGHTA, CDR2 FQGNSA. The CDR3 is 15 amino acids. Trimming cost V 1 base and J 7 bases, with 16 bases left between them. The CDR3 DNA is TGTGCCAGCAGCTTAGTCGGGTCCGGATTCGGTGAAGCTTTCTTT. Its protein product is CASSLVGSGFGEAFF. Full variable domain (remainder filled in from reference TRBV7-2 and TRBJ1-1): GAGVSQSPSNKVTEKGKDVELRCDPISGHTALYWYRQSLGQGLEFLIYFQGNSAPDKSGLPSDRFSAERTGGSVSTLTIQRTQQEDSAVYLCASSLVGSGFGEAFFGQGTRLTVV.

J is TRBJ2-7 and V is TRBV18; 7 bases line up with TRBD2. Trimming removed 0 bases from V and 5 bases from J; junction bases left unmatched: 1. The CDR3 contains 13 residues. The germline V gene has CDR1 KGHSH and CDR2 LQKENI. The CDR3 region is CASSPPGGDEQYF. DNA of the CDR3: TGTGCCAGCTCACCACCGGGAGGGGACGAGCAGTACTTC.

The rearrangement links TRBV7-2 to TRBJ2-7; TRBD2 might be the D (6 bases). CDR3 length: 16 amino acids. V lost 2 bases and J lost 0, with 14 bases in between. The germline CDR1 and CDR2 sequences are SGHTA and FQGNSA. This chain's CDR3 is CASSLKGRPVSYEQYF. CDR3 DNA: TGTGCCAGCAGCTTAAAGGGGAGGCCCGTCTCCTACGAGCAGTACTTC.

The chain joins TRBV27 to TRBJ2-2, with unresolved D. V was trimmed by 1 base and J by 3 bases, leaving 6 bases between them. Germline V gives CDR1 MNHEY, CDR2 SMNVEV (reference sequence). The CDR3 is made up of 14 amino acids. CDR3 DNA sequence: TGTGCCAGCAGTTTATTAATGCACACCGGGGAGCTGTTTTTT. Residues: CASSLLMHTGELFF.

Here the CDR3 reads CASSYSDRGSTEAFF. DNA of the CDR3: TGTGCCAGCAGTTACTCCGACAGGGGGTCTACTGAAGCTTTCTTT. The genes are TRBV6-6 and TRBJ1-1; 9 bases are shared with TRBD1. There are 15 residues in the CDR3. V lost 0 bases, J lost 5 bases, and 4 bases stayed unmatched. Germline V gene data show CDR1 as MNHNY and CDR2 as SVGAGI (reference sequence).

The chain employs TRBV18 and TRBJ2-7; D ambiguous. The CDR3 contains 14 residues. The ends were cut back, 3 bases at V and 4 bases at J, with 13 bases in the middle. Germline CDR1 and CDR2: KGHSH and LQKENI. For the CDR3, the DNA is TGTGCCAGCTCACCTGACATACCTAGGTACGAGCAGTACTTC. Protein product: CASSPDIPRYEQYF.

V and J are TRBV19 and TRBJ2-1, with 9 positions matching TRBD2. Per germline, CDR1 LNHDA and CDR2 SQIVND (reference sequence). The CDR3 has 15 residues. V lost 6 bases to trimming and J lost 8 bases; unmatched junction nucleotides: 11. The chain's CDR3 is CASSRAGGTFDEQFF. The DNA of the CDR3 is TGTGCCAGTAGCAGAGCGGGAGGCACGTTTGATGAGCAGTTCTTC.

The chain combines TRBV6-5 with TRBJ2-1; 9 bases match TRBD1. This CDR3 is built from 13 residues. V shed 2 bases and J 8 bases; nucleotides not matched to a gene: 1. Germline-derived CDR1 and CDR2 are MNHEY and SVGAGI. The CDR3, as DNA: TGTGCCAGCAGTTACGGGACAGGGTATGAGCAGTTCTTC. Translating it yields CASSYGTGYEQFF.

The genes are TRBV18 and TRBJ2-7, with 9 positions matching TRBD1. The CDR3 has 14 residues. The junction had 6 bases not matched to a gene; V was cut back by 5 bases and J by 4 bases. The germline gives CDR1 KGHSH, CDR2 LQKENI. DNA for the CDR3: TGTGCCAGCTCAGCGGGGACAGGGCCATACGAGCAGTACTTC. The encoded protein is CASSAGTGPYEQYF.

The rearrangement uses TRBV18 and TRBJ2-1; no firm D call. Germline CDR1 and CDR2: KGHSH and LQKENI. The length of the CDR3 is 14 residues. With 3 bases removed from V and 0 bases from J, the gap between germline ends came to 6 bases. DNA of the CDR3: TGTGCCAGCTCACCTAGTCCCTCCTACAATGAGCAGTTCTTC. This codes for CASSPSPSYNEQFF.

The rearrangement links TRBV15 to TRBJ2-5, with D unclear. The better agreement between TRBJ2-7 and the DNA end casts doubt on the J call. Germline assignment: CDR1 LNHNV and CDR2 YYDKDF (reference sequence). There are 14 residues in the CDR3. The CDR3 loop is CATSRDADSYEQYF. The CDR3 bases are TGTGCCACCAGCAGAGATGCGGATTCCTACGAGCAGTACTTC.

This chain connects TRBV6-5 to TRBJ1-2, with TRBD1 matching 9 bases. The V gene's germline CDR1 is MNHEY and CDR2 SVGAGI. This CDR3 contains 14 residues. Trimming removed 6 bases from V and 7 bases from J; junction bases left unmatched: 9. CDR3 residues: CASRLVGTGFGYTF. Written as DNA, the CDR3 is TGTGCCAGCAGGCTAGTCGGGACAGGGTTTGGCTACACCTTC.

V is TRBV11-2 and J is TRBJ2-1; the match to TRBD1 covers 9 bases. CDR3 length: 15 residues. Looked up from germline, CDR1 is SGHAT and CDR2 is FQNNGV. J was trimmed by 5 bases and V by 5 bases; bases with no gene match: 7. The CDR3 sequence: CASSRRGQGNNEQFF. The CDR3 DNA reads TGTGCCAGCAGCCGCAGGGGACAGGGTAACAATGAGCAGTTCTTC.

The chain employs TRBV5-1 and TRBJ2-7; TRBD1 matches at 7 bases. Unmatched junction bases numbered 7, after V lost 4 bases and J lost 6 bases. The CDR3 sequence is 13 residues long. Germline V gene lookup returns CDR1 SGHRS and CDR2 YFSETQ. The CDR3 nucleotides are TGCGCCAGCAGCCCCCGACAGGGTAGCGAGCAGTACTTC. This codes for CASSPRQGSEQYF.

The V call is TRBV13, the J call TRBJ2-2; D unclear. V dropped 8 bases and J dropped 4 bases, with 14 bases sitting between them. The CDR3 covers 14 residues. CDR1 PRHDT and CDR2 FYEKMQ come from the germline V gene (reference sequence). In nucleotides, the CDR3 is TGTGCCAGCCGTAAAGAAAGAATCACCGGGGAGCTGTTTTTT. Residues: CASRKERITGELFF. The full variable domain, completed using reference TRBV13 and TRBJ2-2, is AAGVIQSPRHLIKEKRETATLKCYPIPRHDTVYWYQQGPGQDPQFLISFYEKMQSDKGSIPDRFSAQQFSDYHSELNMSSLELGDSALYFCASRKERITGELFFGEGSRLTVL.